The 16 T cell receptor beta chains below were found in one sample sequenced in a study of blood T cell repertoires in COVID-19. TCRdb's table, derived via immunoSEQ multiplex PCR, lists solely in-frame clones and lacks some. The sample has under 200,000 clones; about 85% are singletons. The sequenced sample consisted of peripheral blood. The receptors derive from a young man with acute or convalescent COVID-19.

On this clone itself: Given the absence of the conserved phenylalanine or tryptophan at the CDR3 end, a read error is likely. No DNA is shown, since the ends of the CDR3 on it are uncertain; the CDR3 is the one TCRdb lists. This rearrangement joins TRBV5-5 to TRBJ2-7; the DNA was not compared with TRBD1, the D call given in the table. Germline V gene lookup returns CDR1 SGHKS and CDR2 YYEKEE (reference sequence). Ends included, the CDR3 has 10 residues. CDR3 region: CAIPGQGSGD.

The V gene is TRBV9, the J gene TRBJ1-2, with 11 bases identical to TRBD1. The ends lost 2 bases at V and 5 bases at J; junction bases unmatched: 5. Germline V lookup: CDR1 SGDLS, CDR2 YYNGEE. The length of the CDR3 is 15 residues. The CDR3 nucleotides read TGTGCCAGCAGCGTGGGACAGGGGGTAGGATATGGCTACACCTTC. This sequence encodes CASSVGQGVGYGYTF.

J is TRBJ1-5 and V is TRBV2, with no clear D. The CDR3 covers 12 residues. CDR1 and CDR2 from the germline V gene are SNHLY and FYNNEI. The ends were cut back, 2 bases at V and 8 bases at J, with 7 bases in the middle. The CDR3 protein is CASSELREPQHF. The CDR3 DNA reads TGTGCCAGCAGTGAACTGCGGGAGCCCCAGCATTTT.

The gene calls are TRBV5-4 and TRBJ1-2, with 7 bases aligning to TRBD1. The CDR3 extends over 15 amino acids. Losses at the gene ends were 2 bases for V and 3 bases for J; bases not matched to a gene: 7. The germline gives CDR1 SGHNT, CDR2 YYREEE (reference sequence). This CDR3 is CASSFRQGDDYGYTF. The CDR3 nucleotides are TGTGCCAGCAGCTTCCGACAGGGAGATGACTATGGCTACACCTTC. The full variable domain, with the rest looked up from reference TRBV5-4 and TRBJ1-2, is ETGVTQSPTHLIKTRGQQVTLRCSSQSGHNTVSWYQQALGQGPQFIFQYYREEENGRGNFPPRFSGLQFPNYSSELNVNALELDDSALYLCASSFRQGDDYGYTFGSGTRLTVV.

In its sample, this clone was seen a few times. The V and J genes are TRBV7-8 and TRBJ1-5, with 8 bases that match TRBD1. Looked up from germline, CDR1 is SGHVS and CDR2 is FQNEAQ. V shed 5 bases, J shed 6 bases, and the junction held 9 bases outside the gene matches. This CDR3 has 15 residues. CDR3 protein: CASSATGTGRQPQHF. In nucleotides, the CDR3 is TGTGCCAGCAGCGCAACCGGGACAGGTCGTCAGCCCCAGCATTTT.

The chain is built from TRBV5-4 and TRBJ2-1; 10 bases are a match to TRBD2. The trim removed 4 bases at V and 0 bases at J, leaving 10 bases unmatched. The CDR3 is made up of 18 amino acids. The germline CDR1 and CDR2 sequences are SGHNT and YYREEE (reference sequence). The CDR3, as DNA: TGTGCCAGCAGCCTTGAGGGACTAGCGAGTAGCTCCTACAATGAGCAGTTCTTC. Amino acid sequence: CASSLEGLASSSYNEQFF.

This rearrangement joins TRBV7-9 to TRBJ1-1; D gene ambiguous. The CDR3 is 12 residues long. V shed 6 bases and J shed 7 bases, with 12 bases lying between them. The germline V gene encodes CDR1 SEHNR and CDR2 FQNEAQ (reference sequence). The CDR3 sequence: CASRETVLEAFF. In DNA, the CDR3 is TGTGCCAGCAGAGAAACAGTTCTTGAAGCTTTCTTT.

The rearrangement links TRBV2 to TRBJ1-3; TRBD1 matches at 7 bases. The CDR3 covers 18 residues. Germline values: CDR1 SNHLY, CDR2 FYNNEI. Unmatched junction bases numbered 11, after V lost 2 bases and J lost 1 base. The CDR3 DNA sequence: TGTGCCAGCAGTGAAAGTGTGTCAGGGGGATGGTCTGGAAACACCATATATTTT. Encoded protein: CASSESVSGGWSGNTIYF.

V gene TRBV18 combines with J gene TRBJ1-5; D is ambiguous. CDR3 size: 15 residues. CDR1 and CDR2 (germline): KGHSH, LQKENI. V was trimmed by 4 bases and J by 3 bases, leaving 13 bases between them. CDR3 in DNA: TGTGCCAGCTCACAGCAGTCGGGTATCAATCAGCCCCAGCATTTT. This codes for CASSQQSGINQPQHF. The full variable domain, completed using reference TRBV18 and TRBJ1-5, is NAGVMQNPRHLVRRRGQEARLRCSPMKGHSHVYWYRQLPEEGLKFMVYLQKENIIDESGMPKERFSAEFPKEGPSILRIQQVVRGDSAAYFCASSQQSGINQPQHFGDGTRLSIL.

This clone was recorded once. The rearrangement joins TRBV7-6 to TRBJ1-1; D is perhaps TRBD1 (5 bases). The CDR3 length is 13 residues. Trimming pared 2 bases from V and 5 bases from J, leaving 9 bases between. CDR1 is SGHVS, CDR2 FNYEAQ, per germline. CDR3 sequence reads: CASSLQGGTEAFF. CDR3 coding DNA: TGTGCCAGCAGCTTACAGGGTGGGACTGAAGCTTTCTTT.

The V and J genes are TRBV18 and TRBJ2-1; D is possibly TRBD1 (6 bases). CDR3 length: 13 amino acids. The V gene lost 8 bases and the J gene lost 3 bases, with 11 bases spanning the gap. CDR1 and CDR2 from the germline V gene are KGHSH and LQKENI. CDR3 amino acids: CASPRDNYNEQFF. The CDR3 DNA sequence: TGTGCCAGCCCTCGGGACAACTACAATGAGCAGTTCTTC.

This chain joins TRBV7-2 and TRBJ1-6; 8 bases map to TRBD1. The CDR3 is made up of 15 amino acids. V was pared by 6 bases and J by 9 bases, with 10 bases of the junction left unmatched. Germline V CDR1 and CDR2: SGHTA, FQGNSA. CDR3 sequence (DNA): TGTGCCAGCAGTCCCCGACAGGGGCCTTCTTCACCCCTCCACTTT. Translating it yields CASSPRQGPSSPLHF. Complete variable domain (other parts from reference TRBV7-2 and TRBJ1-6): GAGVSQSPSNKVTEKGKDVELRCDPISGHTALYWYRQSLGQGLEFLIYFQGNSAPDKSGLPSDRFSAERTGGSVSTLTIQRTQQEDSAVYLCASSPRQGPSSPLHFGNGTRLTVT.

This chain links TRBV7-2 with TRBJ1-1; D is unclear. This CDR3 contains 14 residues. The V gene's germline CDR1 is SGHTA and CDR2 FQGNSA. V lost 1 base, J lost 0 bases, and 6 bases lay in between. This chain's CDR3 is CASSLGGLNTEAFF. Here the CDR3 DNA reads TGTGCCAGCAGCTTAGGTGGCCTGAACACTGAAGCTTTCTTT.

This chain joins TRBV5-1 and TRBJ2-5, with unresolved D. Germline V CDR1 and CDR2: SGHRS, YFSETQ. The CDR3 is made up of 15 amino acids. Trimming cost V 3 bases and J 2 bases, with 14 bases left between them. CDR3 residues: CASSSTGLGQETQYF. CDR3 coding DNA: TGCGCCAGCAGCTCGACGGGTCTCGGGCAAGAGACCCAGTACTTC.

The chain links TRBV4-1 to TRBJ2-1, with 8 bases identical to TRBD2. Germline V gives CDR1 MGHRA, CDR2 YSYEKL. The CDR3 totals 15 residues. The V segment lost 1 base and the J segment 8 bases; nucleotides outside the gene matches: 7. The CDR3 sequence: CASSQGQRGWDEQFF. The CDR3 DNA reads as TGCGCCAGCAGCCAAGGGCAGCGGGGGTGGGATGAGCAGTTCTTC.

The rearrangement uses TRBV25-1 and TRBJ1-6, with D possibly being TRBD1 (6 bases). The CDR3 has 15 residues. The germline V gene has CDR1 MGHDK and CDR2 SYGVNS. With 3 bases removed from V and 9 bases from J, the gap between germline ends came to 15 bases. CDR3 nucleotides: TGTGCCAGCAGTGATACATTGGGGGCGAGTTCACCCCTCCACTTT. Translated: CASSDTLGASSPLHF.